A selection of T cell receptor beta chains follows, all from one sample in a study of blood T cell repertoires in COVID-19. Produced via immunoSEQ multiplex PCR; TCRdb's table is partial and in-frame only. The table records 150,000 to 200,000 clones, more than 60% of them present only once. The specimen was peripheral blood. These receptors came from a man in his sixties or seventies with acute or convalescent COVID-19. CDR3s include the opening cysteine and the closing phenylalanine or tryptophan. The D gene is left open where the match is weak. Only some rows state a clone size, as once, few, many or a class for expanded clones.

J,size,V,D,DNA,CDR3
TRBJ1-2,NA,TRBV9,NA,TGTGCCAGCAGCGCAGTAGCGGGGTATGGCTACACCTTC,CASSAVAGYGYTF
TRBJ1-5,NA,TRBV2,NA,TGTGCCAGCAGTGGGGATCCCACAGGACCCAGCTATCAGCCCCAGCATTTT,CASSGDPTGPSYQPQHF
TRBJ2-5,NA,TRBV5-4,TRBD1,TGTGCCAGCAGCTTTAGGGCAGGGACAGGGGAGACCCAGTACTTC,CASSFRAGTGETQYF
TRBJ1-5,NA,TRBV30,NA,TGTGCCTGGAGTGCCGACCAGGGTTATCAGCCCCAGCATTTT,CAWSADQGYQPQHF
TRBJ1-1,NA,TRBV29-1,NA,TGCAGCGTTGCAGGACAAGAGAACACTGAAGCTTTCTTT,CSVAGQENTEAFF
TRBJ2-2,NA,TRBV28,NA,TGTGCCAGCAGTACCAAGCGGTCGGGCACCGGGGAGCTGTTTTTT,CASSTKRSGTGELFF
TRBJ1-5,few,TRBV19,TRBD1,TGTGCCAGTAGTAGACAGGGGACTAGCAATCAGCCCCAGCATTTT,CASSRQGTSNQPQHF
TRBJ2-1,NA,TRBV5-6,TRBD2,TGTGCCAGCGACTTGACGGGGGGGCCTAATGAGCAGTTCTTC,CASDLTGGPNEQFF
TRBJ1-4,NA,TRBV5-4,NA,TGTGCCAGCAGCTTGGGGGGGGATAATGAAAAACTGTTTTTT,CASSLGGDNEKLFF
TRBJ1-2,NA,TRBV11-3,NA,TGTGCCAGCAGCTTTCGGGGGGCGGGCTATGGCTACACCTTC,CASSFRGAGYGYTF
TRBJ1-1,NA,TRBV28,NA,TGTGCCAGCCGGCGGGAGACCGTCACTGAAGCTTTCTTT,CASRRETVTEAFF
TRBJ1-2,few,TRBV9,NA,TGTGCCAGCAGCGGTCGACAGGAGTATGGCTACACCTTC,CASSGRQEYGYTF
TRBJ2-7,many,TRBV3-1/TRBV3-2,NA,TGTGCCAGCAGCCAAGTCAGGGGCTCCTACGAGCAGTACTTC,CASSQVRGSYEQYF
TRBJ2-3,NA,TRBV6-5,TRBD2,TGTGCCAGCAGGCGCAGCGGGACTAGCACAGATACGCAGTATTTT,CASRRSGTSTDTQYF
TRBJ2-7,few,TRBV11-2,NA,TGTGCCAGCAGCCTATACGCGGGCGGGGAAGGGGTCTACGAGCAGTACTTC,CASSLYAGGEGVYEQYF
TRBJ1-2,NA,TRBV27,TRBD1,TGTGCCAGCAGCCGCACAGGGGAAGGCTACACCTTC,CASSRTGEGYTF
TRBJ1-6,NA,TRBV5-1,NA,TGCGCCAGCAGCTTGGCCTGGCAAAATTCACCCCTCCACTTT,CASSLAWQNSPLHF
TRBJ1-6,NA,TRBV2,NA,TGTGCCAGCAGCCCGTCGGGGTCACCCCTCCACTTT,CASSPSGSPLHF
TRBJ2-1,NA,TRBV2,NA,TGTGCCAGCAGCCTCCTTTCAGGGTCCTACAATGAGCAGTTCTTC,CASSLLSGSYNEQFF
TRBJ1-1,NA,TRBV10-3,NA,TGTGCCATCAGTGTAACACAAAACACTGAAGCTTTCTTT,CAISVTQNTEAFF
TRBJ2-7,NA,TRBV14,TRBD2,TGTGCCAGCAGCCGTACTAGCGGGAGGCTGGGGGAGCAGTACTTC,CASSRTSGRLGEQYF
TRBJ2-1,NA,TRBV2,TRBD2,TGTGCCAGCGCGGGGGGCCCCTACAATGAGCAGTTCTTC,CASAGGPYNEQFF
TRBJ2-2,NA,TRBV6-2/TRBV6-3,NA,TGTGCCAGCAGTTACGGACCGGGGGTTGGGGTCGGGGAGCTGTTTTTT,CASSYGPGVGVGELFF
TRBJ1-2,NA,TRBV4-3,TRBD1,TGCGCCAGCAGCCAAGATAACCCCTCCGCGGACAGGGGCTATGGCTACACCTTC,CASSQDNPSADRGYGYTF
TRBJ2-3,NA,TRBV10-1,TRBD2,TGCGCCAGGGAGACTAGCGGGAGCTTTTCAGATACGCAGTATTTT,CARETSGSFSDTQYF
TRBJ2-1,NA,TRBV5-1,NA,TGCGCCAGCAGCTTTTCATTAGATGAGCAGTTCTTC,CASSFSLDEQFF
TRBJ1-2,few,TRBV19,TRBD1,TGTGCCAGTAGTAACCGACAGGGACCTGTTGGCTACACCTTC,CASSNRQGPVGYTF
TRBJ2-5,NA,TRBV5-1,NA,TGCGCCAGCAGCCCCAGGGCGACGGGAGAGACCCAGTACTTC,CASSPRATGETQYF
TRBJ1-2,NA,TRBV6-5,TRBD1,TGTGCCAGCACCTTCGCTCAGGGGGCTAACTATGGCTACACCTTC,CASTFAQGANYGYTF
TRBJ2-2,NA,TRBV7-3,TRBD2,TGTGCCAGCAGCTTAAGTCCTAGCGGGAACACCGGGGAGCTGTTTTTT,CASSLSPSGNTGELFF
TRBJ2-5,NA,TRBV5-1,NA,TGCGCCAGCAGCTTGGCGTTGTCAGAGACCCAGTACTTC,CASSLALSETQYF
TRBJ2-5,NA,TRBV5-1,NA,TGCGCCAGCACCGGCGGGGAGCCGCAAGAGACCCAGTACTTC,CASTGGEPQETQYF
TRBJ1-1,NA,TRBV18,NA,TGTGCCAGCTCACCACCGATAAGACAGAACACTGAAGCTTTCTTT,CASSPPIRQNTEAFF
TRBJ1-2,NA,TRBV27,NA,TGTGCCAGCAGTTTATCAGCGGGAGGATCTTACGGCTACACCTTC,CASSLSAGGSYGYTF
TRBJ1-1,NA,TRBV7-6,NA,TGTGCCAGCAGCCCTATGCCGACACCGAACACTGAAGCTTTCTTT,CASSPMPTPNTEAFF
TRBJ2-1,NA,TRBV7-2,NA,TGTGCCAGCAGCTTAGGAGGGGGAGGGCCAATAGGATACAATGAGCAGTTCTTC,CASSLGGGGPIGYNEQFF
TRBJ2-5,NA,TRBV28,TRBD2,TGTGCCAGCAGTACATCCAGCCTAGCGGGAGTAGAGACCCAGTACTTC,CASSTSSLAGVETQYF
TRBJ2-2,once,TRBV2,NA,TGTGCCAGCTTAGTAGGGGAAATCACCGGGGAGCTGTTTTTT,CASLVGEITGELFF
TRBJ2-1,NA,TRBV24-1,NA,TGTGCCACCAGTGATGCAGGGCATGAGCAGTTCTTC,CATSDAGHEQFF
TRBJ2-3,once,TRBV7-2,TRBD2,TGTGCCAGCAGCTTCCCGACTAGCGGGGTGAACACAGATACGCAGTATTTT,CASSFPTSGVNTDTQYF
TRBJ2-3,NA,TRBV4-1,NA,TGCGCCAGCAGCCAAGATGAGAGGGTCCGGTATTTT,CASSQDERVRYF